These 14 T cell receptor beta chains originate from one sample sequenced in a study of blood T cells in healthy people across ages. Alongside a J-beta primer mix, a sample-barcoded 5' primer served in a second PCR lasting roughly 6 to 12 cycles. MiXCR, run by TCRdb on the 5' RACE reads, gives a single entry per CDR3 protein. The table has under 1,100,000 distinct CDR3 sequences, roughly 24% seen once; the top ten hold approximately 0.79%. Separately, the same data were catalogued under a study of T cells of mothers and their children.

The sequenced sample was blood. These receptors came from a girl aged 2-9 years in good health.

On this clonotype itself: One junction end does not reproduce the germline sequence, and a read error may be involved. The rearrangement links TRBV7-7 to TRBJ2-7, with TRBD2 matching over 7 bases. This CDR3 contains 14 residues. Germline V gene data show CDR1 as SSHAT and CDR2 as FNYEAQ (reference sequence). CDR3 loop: CASSLSVGRGEQYF. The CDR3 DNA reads TGTGCTAGCAGCTTAAGCGTAGGGAGGGGCGAGCAGTACTTC.

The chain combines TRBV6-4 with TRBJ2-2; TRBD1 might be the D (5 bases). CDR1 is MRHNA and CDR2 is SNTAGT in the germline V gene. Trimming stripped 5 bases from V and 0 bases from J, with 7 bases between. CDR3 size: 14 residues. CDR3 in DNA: TGTGCCAGCAGTACGGACACGAACACCGGGGAGCTGTTTTTT. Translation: CASSTDTNTGELFF.

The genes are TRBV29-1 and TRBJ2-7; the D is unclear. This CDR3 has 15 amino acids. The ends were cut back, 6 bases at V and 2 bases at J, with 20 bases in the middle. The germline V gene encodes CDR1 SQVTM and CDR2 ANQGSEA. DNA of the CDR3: TGCAGCGTCCGTTATCTCTCGGAGCCACCCTACGAGCAGTACTTC. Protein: CSVRYLSEPPYEQYF.

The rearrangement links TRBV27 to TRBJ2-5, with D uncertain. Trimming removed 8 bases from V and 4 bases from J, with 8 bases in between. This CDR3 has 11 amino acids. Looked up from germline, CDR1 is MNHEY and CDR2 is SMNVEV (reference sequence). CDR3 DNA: TGTGCCAGCGGAGAAGGAGAGACCCAGTACTTC. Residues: CASGEGETQYF.

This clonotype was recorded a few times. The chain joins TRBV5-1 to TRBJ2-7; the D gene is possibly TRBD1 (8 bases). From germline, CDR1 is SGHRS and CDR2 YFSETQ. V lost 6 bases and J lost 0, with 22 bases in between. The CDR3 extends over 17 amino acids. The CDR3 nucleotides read TGCGCCAGCATGGTGACAGGGGCCGGACTAGTCTCCTACGAGCAGTACTTC. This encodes CASMVTGAGLVSYEQYF.

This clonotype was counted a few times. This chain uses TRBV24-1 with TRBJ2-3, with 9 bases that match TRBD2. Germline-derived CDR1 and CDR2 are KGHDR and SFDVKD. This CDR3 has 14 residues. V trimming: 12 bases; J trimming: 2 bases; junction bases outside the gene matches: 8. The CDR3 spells CAPDSGGHTDTQYF. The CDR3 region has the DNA TGTGCCCCGGATAGCGGGGGCCACACAGATACGCAGTATTTT.

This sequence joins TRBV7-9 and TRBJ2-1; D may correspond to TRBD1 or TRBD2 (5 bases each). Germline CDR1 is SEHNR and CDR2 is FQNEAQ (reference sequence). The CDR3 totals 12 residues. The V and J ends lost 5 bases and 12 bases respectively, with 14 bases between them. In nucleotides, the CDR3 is TGTGCCAGCAGCCCGAGGGACGGCCGGCAGTTCTTC. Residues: CASSPRDGRQFF. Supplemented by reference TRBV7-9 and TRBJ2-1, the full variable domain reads DTGVSQNPRHKITKRGQNVTFRCDPISEHNRLYWYRQTLGQGPEFLTYFQNEAQLEKSRLLSDRFSAERPKGSFSTLEIQRTEQGDSAMYLCASSPRDGRQFFGPGTRLTVL.

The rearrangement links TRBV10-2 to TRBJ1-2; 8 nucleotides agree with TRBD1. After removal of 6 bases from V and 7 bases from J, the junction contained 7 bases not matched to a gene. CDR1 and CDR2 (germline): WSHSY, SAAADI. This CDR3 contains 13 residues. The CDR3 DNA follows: TGCGCCAGCAGACCAGACAGGGGCTCTGGCTACACCTTC. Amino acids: CASRPDRGSGYTF.

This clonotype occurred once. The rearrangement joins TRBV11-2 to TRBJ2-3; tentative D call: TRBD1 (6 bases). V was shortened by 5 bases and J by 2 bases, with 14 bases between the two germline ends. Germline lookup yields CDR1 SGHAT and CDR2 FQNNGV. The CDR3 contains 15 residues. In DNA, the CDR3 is TGTGCCAGCAGCCCACAGGGTTACCTCACAGATACGCAGTATTTT. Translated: CASSPQGYLTDTQYF.

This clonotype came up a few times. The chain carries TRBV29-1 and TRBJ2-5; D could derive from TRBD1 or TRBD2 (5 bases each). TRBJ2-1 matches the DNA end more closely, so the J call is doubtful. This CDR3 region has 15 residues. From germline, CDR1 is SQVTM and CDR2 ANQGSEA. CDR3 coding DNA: TGCAGCGTTGAAGGGGACGCTTCGGGGCGTGGGGAGCAGTTCTTC. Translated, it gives CSVEGDASGRGEQFF.

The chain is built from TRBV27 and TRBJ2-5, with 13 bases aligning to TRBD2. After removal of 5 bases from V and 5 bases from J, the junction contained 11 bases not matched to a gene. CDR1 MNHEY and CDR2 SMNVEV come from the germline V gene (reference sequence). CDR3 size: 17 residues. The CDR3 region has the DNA TGTGCCAGCAGTCCCCCCGCACGACTAGCGGGAGGCGAGACCCAGTACTTC. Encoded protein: CASSPPARLAGGETQYF.

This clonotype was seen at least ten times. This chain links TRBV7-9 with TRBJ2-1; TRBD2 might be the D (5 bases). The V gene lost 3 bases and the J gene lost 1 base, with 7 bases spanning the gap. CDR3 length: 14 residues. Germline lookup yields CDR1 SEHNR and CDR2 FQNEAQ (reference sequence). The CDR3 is CASSFGGSYNEQFF. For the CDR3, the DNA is TGTGCCAGCAGCTTTGGAGGTTCCTACAATGAGCAGTTCTTC. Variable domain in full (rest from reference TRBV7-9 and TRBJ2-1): DTGVSQNPRHKITKRGQNVTFRCDPISEHNRLYWYRQTLGQGPEFLTYFQNEAQLEKSRLLSDRFSAERPKGSFSTLEIQRTEQGDSAMYLCASSFGGSYNEQFFGPGTRLTVL.

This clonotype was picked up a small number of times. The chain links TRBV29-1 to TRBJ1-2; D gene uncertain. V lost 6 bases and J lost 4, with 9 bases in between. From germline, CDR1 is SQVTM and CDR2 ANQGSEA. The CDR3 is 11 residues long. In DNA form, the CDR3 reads TGCAGCGTCGCAATGGGCTATGGCTACACCTTC. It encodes CSVAMGYGYTF.

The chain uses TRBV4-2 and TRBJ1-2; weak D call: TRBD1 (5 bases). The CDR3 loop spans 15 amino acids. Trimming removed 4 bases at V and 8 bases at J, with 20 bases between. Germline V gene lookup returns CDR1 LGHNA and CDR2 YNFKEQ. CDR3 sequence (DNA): TGTGCCAGCAGCCCATCTCCCGGGACCTCTAGGGGCTACACCTTC. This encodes CASSPSPGTSRGYTF.